These T cell receptor beta chains were read from a single sample in a study of T-cell reconstitution after alpha-beta-depleted transplantation in children. TCRdb used MiXCR to reprocess the PCR reads, holding one entry per CDR3 protein. The sample lists over 450,000 distinct CDR3 sequences, over 9.5% occurring once. The starting material was PBMCs, obtained before TCRalphabeta/CD19-depleted stem cell transplant. Every receptor here comes from a child aged 2 to 15 with inherited bone marrow failure, due to receive a stem cell transplant. Both conserved end residues are part of each CDR3. A D gene is named only where the DNA matches it firmly. Clone size is given for some rows only: seen once, a few or many times, or a class if the clone is expanded.

abundance: many; j_gene: TRBJ2-2; v_gene: TRBV20-1; d_gene: .; CDR3aa: CSARLGTNTGELFF; CDR3nt: TGCAGTGCCCGACTAGGGACGAACACCGGGGAGCTGTTTTTT
abundance: few; j_gene: TRBJ2-3; v_gene: TRBV3-1; d_gene: TRBD2; CDR3aa: CASSQPSFLTSGLTDTQYF; CDR3nt: TGTGCCAGCAGCCAACCATCATTTCTGACTAGCGGCCTCACAGATACGCAGTATTTT
abundance: .; j_gene: TRBJ2-7; v_gene: TRBV7-2; d_gene: TRBD2; CDR3aa: CASRGQRTSKYEQYF; CDR3nt: TGTGCCAGCAGAGGCCAACGGACTAGTAAGTACGAGCAGTACTTC
abundance: many; j_gene: TRBJ2-5; v_gene: TRBV4-2; d_gene: .; CDR3aa: CASSSEDGGQGETQYF; CDR3nt: TGTGCCAGCAGTTCGGAGGACGGGGGGCAGGGGGAGACCCAGTACTTC
abundance: few; j_gene: TRBJ2-7; v_gene: TRBV20-1; d_gene: .; CDR3aa: CSAYWDSSSDEQYF; CDR3nt: TGCAGTGCCTACTGGGACTCCTCCTCTGACGAGCAGTACTTC
abundance: .; j_gene: TRBJ2-5; v_gene: TRBV20-1; d_gene: TRBD1; CDR3aa: CSAEDRRGETQYF; CDR3nt: TGCAGTGCTGAGGACAGGAGAGGAGAGACCCAGTACTTC
abundance: many; j_gene: TRBJ2-5; v_gene: TRBV12-3/TRBV12-4; d_gene: .; CDR3aa: CASSPLGYQETQYF; CDR3nt: TGTGCCAGCAGCCCCCTAGGGTACCAAGAGACCCAGTACTTC
abundance: many; j_gene: TRBJ2-7; v_gene: TRBV5-1; d_gene: .; CDR3aa: CASSLDSAIYEQYF; CDR3nt: TGCGCCAGCAGCTTGGACAGCGCAATCTACGAGCAGTACTTC
abundance: many; j_gene: TRBJ2-2; v_gene: TRBV11-2; d_gene: TRBD2; CDR3aa: CASTISTGGNTGELFF; CDR3nt: TGTGCCAGCACCATTAGCACGGGAGGCAACACCGGGGAGCTGTTTTTT
abundance: many; j_gene: TRBJ2-1; v_gene: TRBV28; d_gene: TRBD2; CDR3aa: CASSIRPAGIYNEQFF; CDR3nt: TGTGCCAGCAGTATACGCCCAGCGGGAATCTACAATGAGCAGTTCTTC
abundance: few; j_gene: TRBJ2-1; v_gene: TRBV2; d_gene: TRBD2; CDR3aa: CASREGRASGIYNEQFF; CDR3nt: TGTGCCAGCAGAGAGGGTAGGGCTAGCGGGATTTACAATGAGCAGTTCTTC
abundance: many; j_gene: TRBJ2-7; v_gene: TRBV12-3/TRBV12-4; d_gene: TRBD2; CDR3aa: CASSLAGVVYEQYF; CDR3nt: TGTGCCAGCAGTCTAGCGGGAGTGGTCTACGAGCAGTACTTC
abundance: many; j_gene: TRBJ2-6; v_gene: TRBV19; d_gene: .; CDR3aa: CASSSVSSGANVLTF; CDR3nt: TGTGCCAGTAGTTCAGTATCCTCTGGGGCCAACGTCCTGACTTTC
abundance: .; j_gene: TRBJ2-4; v_gene: TRBV28; d_gene: .; CDR3aa: CASRRKNIQYF; CDR3nt: TGTGCCAGCAGACGCAAAAACATTCAGTACTTC
abundance: many; j_gene: TRBJ2-5; v_gene: TRBV4-1; d_gene: .; CDR3aa: CASSQDEETQYF; CDR3nt: TGCGCCAGCAGCCAAGATGAAGAGACCCAGTACTTC
abundance: many; j_gene: TRBJ2-1; v_gene: TRBV21-1; d_gene: .; CDR3aa: CASSYNCRVLENEQFF; CDR3nt: .
abundance: many; j_gene: TRBJ2-2; v_gene: TRBV7-2; d_gene: TRBD2; CDR3aa: CASSLVLAGDLELFF; CDR3nt: TGTGCCAGCAGCTTAGTGCTAGCGGGAGATTTGGAGCTGTTTTTT
abundance: many; j_gene: TRBJ2-3; v_gene: TRBV9; d_gene: .; CDR3aa: CASSHGLSTSTDTQYF; CDR3nt: TGTGCCAGCAGCCACGGCCTTTCCACTAGCACAGATACGCAGTATTTT